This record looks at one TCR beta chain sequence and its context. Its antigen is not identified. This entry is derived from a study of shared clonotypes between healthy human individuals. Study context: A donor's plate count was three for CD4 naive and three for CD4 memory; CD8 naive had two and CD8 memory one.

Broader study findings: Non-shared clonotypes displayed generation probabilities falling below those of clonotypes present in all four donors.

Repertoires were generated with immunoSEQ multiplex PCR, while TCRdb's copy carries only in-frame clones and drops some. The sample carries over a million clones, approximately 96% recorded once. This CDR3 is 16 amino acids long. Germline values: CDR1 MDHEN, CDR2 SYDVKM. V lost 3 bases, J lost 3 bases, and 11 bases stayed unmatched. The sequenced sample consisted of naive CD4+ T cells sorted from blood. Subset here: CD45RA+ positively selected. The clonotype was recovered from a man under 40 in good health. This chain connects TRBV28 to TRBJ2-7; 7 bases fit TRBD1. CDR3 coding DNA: TGTGCCAGCAGTTTCATTAGGCAGGGGGTAGGCTACGAGCAGTACTTC. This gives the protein CASSFIRQGVGYEQYF. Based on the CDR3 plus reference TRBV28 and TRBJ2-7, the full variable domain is DVKVTQSSRYLVKRTGEKVFLECVQDMDHENMFWYRQDPGLGLRLIYFSYDVKMKEKGDIPEGYSVSREKKERFSLILESASTNQTSMYLCASSFIRQGVGYEQYFGPGTRLTVT.